The sequence of this TCR beta chain was determined in a study of blood T cells in healthy people across ages. A J-beta primer mix and a sample-barcoded 5' primer were used in a second PCR of about 6 to 12 cycles. TCRdb itself ran the 5' RACE reads through MiXCR, one entry per CDR3 protein. The data hold 780,000 or so distinct CDR3 sequences, with 40% to 65% observed a single time. The receptor was derived from an older man in good health. Sample: blood.

The chain's CDR3 is CASSSPSGLVRNEQFF. The CDR3 nucleotides are TGTGCCAGCAGTTCCCCCTCGGGACTAGTTCGCAATGAGCAGTTCTTC. V gene TRBV12-3 or TRBV12-4 combines with J gene TRBJ2-1, with TRBD2 identical over 8 bases. This CDR3 spans 16 amino acids. The junction had 11 bases not matched to a gene; V was cut back by 4 bases and J by 6 bases.